A single sample is the source of the 25 T cell receptor beta chains below, sequenced in a study of technical replicates of blood from four donors. Clones were read by immunoSEQ multiplex PCR, and TCRdb kept only the in-frame ones, dropping some. The sample lists tens of thousands of clones, 90% to 95% seen once, with roughly 4.5% in the top ten. Sequencing used PBMCs. These receptor sequences come from a human donor in good health. Some clones in this sample may be carry-over from other donors' samples.

The rearrangement uses TRBV25-1 and TRBJ1-1; D remains unclear. The V and J ends lost 5 bases and 0 bases respectively, with 7 bases between them. Germline loops: CDR1 MGHDK, CDR2 SYGVNS. This CDR3 has 13 amino acids. The CDR3 nucleotides are TGTGCCAGCAGTTGGAGTTTGAACACTGAAGCTTTCTTT. Protein: CASSWSLNTEAFF. Combining the CDR3 with reference TRBV25-1 and TRBJ1-1 gives the whole variable domain EADIYQTPRYLVIGTGKKITLECSQTMGHDKMYWYQQDPGMELHLIHYSYGVNSTEKGDLSSESTVSRIRTEHFPLTLESARPSHTSQYLCASSWSLNTEAFFGQGTRLTVV.

The V gene is TRBV30, the J gene TRBJ1-5, with 10 bases fitting TRBD1. Germline CDR1 and CDR2: GTSNPN and SVGIG (reference sequence). The CDR3 is 14 amino acids. Unmatched junction bases numbered 8, after V lost 7 bases and J lost 5 bases. The CDR3 reads CAFTGQGGYQPQHF. The CDR3 coding sequence is TGTGCCTTCACTGGACAGGGGGGTTATCAGCCCCAGCATTTT.

The chain links TRBV4-3 to TRBJ1-1; possible D gene TRBD1, 5 bases. CDR1 and CDR2 from the germline V gene are LGHNA and YSLEER. V was pared by 0 bases and J by 8 bases, with 13 bases between. This CDR3 spans 14 amino acids. This CDR3 is CASSQDLGGREAFF. CDR3 nucleotides: TGCGCCAGCAGCCAAGATCTTGGGGGGAGGGAAGCTTTCTTT.

The rearrangement links TRBV5-1 to TRBJ1-4, with TRBD1 matching 9 bases. V lost 0 bases and J lost 8; bases outside the gene matches: 5. This CDR3 comprises 15 residues. CDR1 is SGHRS, CDR2 YFSETQ, per germline. This CDR3 is CASSLGDREGEKLFF. Here the CDR3 DNA reads TGCGCCAGCAGCTTGGGGGACAGGGAAGGGGAAAAACTGTTTTTT.

This sequence joins TRBV6-5 and TRBJ2-3, with TRBD2 matching over 8 bases. Germline lookup yields CDR1 MNHEY and CDR2 SVGAGI. CDR3 size: 16 residues. Unmatched junction bases numbered 6, after V lost 2 bases and J lost 2 bases. DNA for the CDR3: TGTGCCAGCAGTTACGGTCGACTAGCGACCACAGATACGCAGTATTTT. This gives the protein CASSYGRLATTDTQYF.

The J gene is TRBJ2-7, the V gene TRBV5-8, with a weak D call TRBD2 (6 bases). Trimming removed 4 bases at V and 6 bases at J, with 14 bases between. The germline gives CDR1 SGHTS, CDR2 YDEGEE. The CDR3 runs to 13 residues. For the CDR3, the DNA is TGTGCCAGCAGCCGGGGGTCGGGGCTCGAGCAGTACTTC. Its protein is CASSRGSGLEQYF.

This clone has a handful of counts. The chain uses TRBV2 and TRBJ2-3; unclear D gene. In germline, CDR1 is SNHLY, CDR2 FYNNEI. The germline V and J ends were trimmed by 4 bases and 5 bases, with 10 bases remaining between them. CDR3 length: 13 amino acids. The CDR3 nucleotides are TGTGCCAGCAGTGCCCCTTTCTTAGATACGCAGTATTTT. It codes for CASSAPFLDTQYF.

V usage is TRBV19 and J usage is TRBJ2-2; 8 bases map to TRBD1. V shed 4 bases and J 3 bases; nucleotides not matched to a gene: 4. Per the germline V gene, CDR1 is LNHDA and CDR2 is SQIVND (reference sequence). The CDR3 length is 15 residues. CDR3 sequence: CASSRDRTYTGELFF. CDR3 in DNA: TGTGCCAGTAGTAGGGACAGGACCTACACCGGGGAGCTGTTTTTT.

The genes are TRBV7-9 and TRBJ2-7; 10 bases align to TRBD1. Germline V CDR1 and CDR2: SEHNR, FQNEAQ (reference sequence). The CDR3 sequence is 18 residues long. The junction had 13 bases not matched to a gene; V was cut back by 2 bases and J by 3 bases. The CDR3 here is CASSLMDRGKGVIYEQYF. DNA of the CDR3: TGTGCCAGCAGCTTAATGGACAGGGGGAAAGGGGTCATCTACGAGCAGTACTTC.

This clone ranks as medium-sized. The V and J genes are TRBV10-3 and TRBJ1-1, with 8 positions matching TRBD1. The V segment lost 6 bases and the J segment 1 base; nucleotides outside the gene matches: 1. Looked up from germline, CDR1 is ENHRY and CDR2 is SYGVKD. The CDR3 extends over 13 amino acids. The CDR3 DNA follows: TGTGCCATCAGAGGACAGGGGAACACTGAAGCTTTCTTT. Its translation is CAIRGQGNTEAFF.

The CDR3 here is CASSSLTGGFENYGYTF. DNA of the CDR3: TGTGCCAGCAGCTCCCTGACAGGGGGCTTTGAAAACTATGGCTACACCTTC. The gene calls are TRBV5-4 and TRBJ1-2; 10 nucleotides line up with TRBD1. With 3 bases clipped from V and 2 bases from J, the junction kept 10 bases outside the gene matches. Germline V gene data show CDR1 as SGHNT and CDR2 as YYREEE (reference sequence). The CDR3 is 17 residues long. The full variable domain, rest sourced from reference TRBV5-4 and TRBJ1-2, is ETGVTQSPTHLIKTRGQQVTLRCSSQSGHNTVSWYQQALGQGPQFIFQYYREEENGRGNFPPRFSGLQFPNYSSELNVNALELDDSALYLCASSSLTGGFENYGYTFGSGTRLTVV.

The chain carries TRBV5-5 and TRBJ2-7, with a tentative D call TRBD1 (6 bases). CDR3 length: 15 amino acids. The germline gives CDR1 SGHKS, CDR2 YYEKEE (reference sequence). Trimming took off 1 base at V and 0 bases at J, with 11 bases between the two ends. CDR3 protein: CASSLRDRYSYEQYF. The DNA for the CDR3 is TGTGCCAGCAGCTTGCGAGACAGGTACTCCTACGAGCAGTACTTC. The complete variable domain, with remaining parts taken from reference TRBV5-5 and TRBJ2-7, reads DAGVTQSPTHLIKTRGQQVTLRCSPISGHKSVSWYQQVLGQGPQFIFQYYEKEERGRGNFPDRFSARQFPNYSSELNVNALLLGDSALYLCASSLRDRYSYEQYFGPGTRLTVT.

The chain's CDR3 is CASSVISGYGYTF. Written as DNA, the CDR3 is TGTGCCAGCAGCGTAATTTCGGGGTATGGCTACACCTTC. The genes are TRBV9 and TRBJ1-2; D not certain. CDR1 and CDR2 from the germline V gene are SGDLS and YYNGEE. Trimming removed 1 base from V and 5 bases from J, with 9 bases in between. The CDR3 loop spans 13 amino acids.

J is TRBJ1-1 and V is TRBV7-8; D is ambiguous. Between the trimmed V and J ends, which lost 4 bases and 2 bases, there was a span of 14 bases. CDR3 size: 15 residues. Germline CDR1 SGHVS, CDR2 FQNEAQ. The CDR3 protein is CASSSLSLFNTEAFF. In DNA, the CDR3 is TGTGCCAGCAGCTCACTTTCGTTGTTTAACACTGAAGCTTTCTTT.

The rearrangement joins TRBV5-6 to TRBJ2-1; possibly TRBD1 for D (5 bases). CDR1 and CDR2 (germline): SGHDT, YYEEEE. The CDR3 has 13 residues. The V gene lost 4 bases and the J gene lost 8 bases, with 13 bases spanning the gap. CDR3 in DNA: TGTGCCAGCAGCCCAGAACAGGTCTATGAGCAGTTCTTC. Encoded protein: CASSPEQVYEQFF.

The V and J genes are TRBV10-3 and TRBJ2-3, with 13 bases aligning to TRBD2. V was pared by 10 bases and J by 1 base, with 8 bases of the junction left unmatched. This CDR3 contains 16 residues. Germline CDR1 is ENHRY and CDR2 is SYGVKD. CDR3 DNA: TGTGCCAGCTCACTAGCGGGGGGGCCTGGCACAGATACGCAGTATTTT. As protein: CASSLAGGPGTDTQYF.

The genes are TRBV19 and TRBJ1-1, with no clear D. From germline, CDR1 is LNHDA and CDR2 SQIVND (reference sequence). This CDR3 region has 13 residues. The ends were cut back, 4 bases at V and 0 bases at J, with 6 bases in the middle. CDR3 sequence: CASSNSMNTEAFF. In DNA form, the CDR3 reads TGTGCCAGTAGTAACTCCATGAACACTGAAGCTTTCTTT.

The rearrangement links TRBV18 to TRBJ1-4; possibly TRBD1 for D (6 bases). The CDR3 is 16 amino acids. Germline assignment: CDR1 KGHSH and CDR2 LQKENI. Trimming removed 3 bases at V and 2 bases at J, with 13 bases between. DNA for the CDR3: TGTGCCAGCTCACCGACGAGGGGGTTGACTAATGAAAAACTGTTTTTT. The encoded protein is CASSPTRGLTNEKLFF. Using reference TRBV18 and TRBJ1-4 for the parts outside the CDR3, the full variable domain is NAGVMQNPRHLVRRRGQEARLRCSPMKGHSHVYWYRQLPEEGLKFMVYLQKENIIDESGMPKERFSAEFPKEGPSILRIQQVVRGDSAAYFCASSPTRGLTNEKLFFGSGTQLSVL.

The J gene is TRBJ2-1, the V gene TRBV2; 7 positions agree with TRBD2. This CDR3 has 16 residues. From germline, CDR1 is SNHLY and CDR2 FYNNEI. V lost 6 bases, J lost 9 bases, and 17 bases stayed unmatched. The CDR3 reads CASRAGRKGAVGEQFF. The CDR3 DNA sequence: TGTGCCAGCAGGGCCGGGAGGAAGGGCGCTGTGGGTGAGCAGTTCTTC.

The chain recombines TRBV5-6 with TRBJ1-3; TRBD1 matches 7 bases. Germline V gives CDR1 SGHDT, CDR2 YYEEEE. With 4 bases clipped from V and 4 bases from J, the junction kept 5 bases outside the gene matches. The CDR3 length is 14 residues. The CDR3 here is CASSLRGLGNTIYF. In DNA, the CDR3 is TGTGCCAGCAGCCTAAGGGGGCTAGGAAACACCATATATTTT.

The genes are TRBV7-9 and TRBJ1-5; 7 nucleotides agree with TRBD1. CDR3 length: 14 residues. V was clipped by 3 bases and J by 7 bases; unmatched bases: 6. Germline CDR1 reads SEHNR; CDR2 reads FQNEAQ (reference sequence). This CDR3 reads CASSFTGVNQPQHF. The CDR3 DNA reads as TGTGCCAGCAGCTTCACAGGGGTCAACCAGCCCCAGCATTTT.

This chain uses TRBV7-9 with TRBJ2-1, with D perhaps TRBD2 (6 bases). The V and J ends lost 5 bases and 0 bases respectively, with 14 bases between them. Germline assignment: CDR1 SEHNR and CDR2 FQNEAQ (reference sequence). There are 16 residues in the CDR3. CDR3 bases: TGTGCCAGCAGCCCACGAGCGGGCAGCTCCTACAATGAGCAGTTCTTC. It translates to CASSPRAGSSYNEQFF.

The V call is TRBV5-8, the J call TRBJ2-7; no definite D call. With 0 bases removed from V and 0 bases from J, the gap between germline ends came to 10 bases. Germline loops: CDR1 SGHTS, CDR2 YDEGEE. The CDR3 runs to 15 residues. The CDR3: CASSLDKSHSYEQYF. CDR3 bases: TGTGCCAGCAGCTTGGACAAATCCCACTCCTACGAGCAGTACTTC.

For the CDR3, the DNA is TGTGCCAGCTCCCCAGGGTTAAAGTACGAGCAGTACTTC. It is translated as CASSPGLKYEQYF. This chain links TRBV27 with TRBJ2-7; a possible D gene is TRBD1 (5 bases). From germline, CDR1 is MNHEY and CDR2 SMNVEV (reference sequence). V lost 8 bases and J 4 bases, leaving 15 bases between the germline ends. The CDR3 spans 13 residues.

This chain links TRBV4-3 with TRBJ2-7; D remains ambiguous. This CDR3 is 16 amino acids long. V lost 0 bases, J lost 4 bases, and 16 bases lay in between. CDR1 and CDR2 from the germline V gene are LGHNA and YSLEER. CDR3 bases: TGCGCCAGCAGCCAAGACAGAAGAGCGCCCCTTTACGAGCAGTACTTC. This translates into CASSQDRRAPLYEQYF.